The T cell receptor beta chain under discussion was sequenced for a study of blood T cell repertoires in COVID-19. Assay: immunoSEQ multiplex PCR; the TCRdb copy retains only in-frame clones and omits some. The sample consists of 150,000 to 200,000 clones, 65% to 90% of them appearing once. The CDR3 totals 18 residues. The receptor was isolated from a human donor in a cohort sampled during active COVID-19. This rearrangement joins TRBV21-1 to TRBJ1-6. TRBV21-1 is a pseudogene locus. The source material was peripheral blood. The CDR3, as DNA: TGTGCCAGCAAACCCTGTACGGGGAAAAGCTCCTATAATTCACCCCTCCACTTT. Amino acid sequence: CASKPCTGKSSYNSPLHF.